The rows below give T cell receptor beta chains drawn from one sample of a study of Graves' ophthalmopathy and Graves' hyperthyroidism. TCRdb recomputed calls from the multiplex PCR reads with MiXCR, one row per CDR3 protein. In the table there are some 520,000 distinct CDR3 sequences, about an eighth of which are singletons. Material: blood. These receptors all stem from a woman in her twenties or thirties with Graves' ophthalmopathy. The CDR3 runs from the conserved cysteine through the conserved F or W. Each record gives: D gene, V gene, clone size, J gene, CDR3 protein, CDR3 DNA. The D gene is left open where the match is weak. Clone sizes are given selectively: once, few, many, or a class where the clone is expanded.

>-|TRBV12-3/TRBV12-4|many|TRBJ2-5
CASSFKLRETQYF
TGTGCCAGCAGTTTCAAGCTTCGGGAGACCCAGTACTTC
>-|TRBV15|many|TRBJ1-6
CATSRDRGRNSPLHF
TGTGCCACCAGCAGAGATCGGGGTCGGAATTCACCCCTCCACTTT
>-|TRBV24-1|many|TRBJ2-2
CATRRSRGIKNTGELFF
TGTGCCACCAGGAGGTCCAGGGGAATAAAGAACACCGGGGAGCTGTTTTTT
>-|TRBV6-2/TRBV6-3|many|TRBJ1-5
CASSYPTGSGSGNQPQHF
TGTGCCAGCAGTTACCCTACAGGGAGCGGTAGTGGCAATCAGCCCCAGCATTTT
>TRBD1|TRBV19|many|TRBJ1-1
CASGPTGVGTEAFF
TGTGCCAGTGGCCCTACAGGGGTGGGGACGGAAGCTTTCTTT
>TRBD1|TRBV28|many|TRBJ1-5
CASSLDRVFVRSNQPQHF
TGTGCCAGCAGTCTTGACAGGGTTTTTGTTCGTAGCAATCAGCCCCAGCATTTT
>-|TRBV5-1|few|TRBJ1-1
CASSLDLEGLAFF
TGCGCCAGCAGCTTGGACCTGGAGGGGTTAGCTTTCTTT
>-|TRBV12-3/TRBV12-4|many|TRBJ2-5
CASSSRDTQETQCF
TGTGCCAGCAGTTCCCGGGACACACAAGAAACCCAGTGCTTC
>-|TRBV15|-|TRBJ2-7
CATSLRQGGPYEQYF
TGTGCCACCAGCCTCCGGCAGGGGGGTCCCTACGAGCAGTACTTC
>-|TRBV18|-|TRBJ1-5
CASSSRQDHSNQPQHF
TGTGCCAGCTCATCCCGACAGGACCATAGCAATCAGCCCCAGCATTTT
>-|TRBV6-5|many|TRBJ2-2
CASSTGLPNTGELFF
TGTGCCAGCAGTACGGGACTTCCGAACACCGGGGAGCTGTTTTTT
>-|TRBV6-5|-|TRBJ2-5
CASSYGGLETQYF
TGTGCCAGCAGTTACGGGGGTCTAGAGACCCAGTACTTC
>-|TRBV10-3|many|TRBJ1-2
CAISSWDLQDIANYGYTF
TGTGCCATCAGTAGCTGGGATCTGCAGGATATAGCTAACTATGGCTACACCTTC
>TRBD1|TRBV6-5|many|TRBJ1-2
CASSYVQGAGYGYTF
TGTGCCAGCAGTTACGTACAGGGGGCTGGGTATGGCTACACCTTC
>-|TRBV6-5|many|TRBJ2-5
CASTRGSEETQYF
TGTGCCAGCACTCGAGGGTCGGAAGAGACCCAGTACTTC
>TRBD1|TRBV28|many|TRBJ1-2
CAAGRGRNYGYTF
TGTGCGGCAGGGAGGGGGCGCAACTATGGCTACACCTTC
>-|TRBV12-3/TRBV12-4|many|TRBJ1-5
CASRRTGTEQPQHF
TGTGCCAGCAGACGGACGGGGACGGAACAGCCCCAGCATTTT
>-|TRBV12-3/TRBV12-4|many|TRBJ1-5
CASSFSQGGLGNQPQHF
TGTGCCAGCAGTTTCTCACAGGGAGGGCTCGGCAATCAGCCCCAGCATTTT
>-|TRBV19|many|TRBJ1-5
CASSVSGTPNQPQHF
TGTGCCAGTAGTGTCTCCGGGACACCTAATCAGCCCCAGCATTTT
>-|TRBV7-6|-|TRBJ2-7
CASSLGGAQTYEQYF
TGTGCCAGCAGCTTAGGAGGGGCCCAAACCTACGAGCAGTACTTC
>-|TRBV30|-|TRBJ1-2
CAWSDWYREGPANYGYTF
TGTGCCTGGAGTGATTGGTACAGGGAGGGTCCAGCTAACTATGGCTACACCTTC
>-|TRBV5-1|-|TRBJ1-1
CASSLGDRDTEAFF
TGCGCCAGCAGCTTGGGGGACCGGGACACTGAAGCTTTCTTT
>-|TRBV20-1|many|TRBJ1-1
CSARVRWNTEAFF
TGCAGTGCTAGGGTCCGGTGGAACACTGAAGCTTTCTTT
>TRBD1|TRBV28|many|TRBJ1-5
CASSPPPRDRLDQPQHF
TGTGCCAGCAGTCCTCCCCCCCGGGACAGGTTGGATCAGCCCCAGCATTTT
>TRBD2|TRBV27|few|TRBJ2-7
CASSYGRGFYEQYF
TGTGCCAGCAGTTACGGGAGGGGTTTCTACGAGCAGTACTTC
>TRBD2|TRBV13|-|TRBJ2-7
CASSLRTSRGEQYF
TGTGCCAGCAGCCTCCGGACTAGCAGAGGCGAGCAGTACTTC
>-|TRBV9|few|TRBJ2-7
CASSEGDSEQYF
TGTGCCAGCAGCGAGGGGGATTCCGAGCAGTACTTC
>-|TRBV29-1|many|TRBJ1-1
CSVENGGTEAFF
TGCAGCGTTGAAAATGGTGGAACTGAAGCTTTCTTT
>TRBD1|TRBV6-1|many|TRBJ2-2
CASSDGTVSTGELFF
TGTGCCAGCAGTGATGGGACAGTATCCACCGGGGAGCTGTTTTTT
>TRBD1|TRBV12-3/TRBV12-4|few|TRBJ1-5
CASSPGTGGWQPQHF
TGTGCCAGCAGTCCCGGGACAGGGGGCTGGCAGCCCCAGCATTTT
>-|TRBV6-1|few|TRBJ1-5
CASSGGKGQPQHF
TGTGCCAGCAGTGGGGGAAAGGGGCAGCCCCAGCATTTT
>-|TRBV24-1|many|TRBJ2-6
CATSDKTSGANVLTF
TGTGCCACCAGTGATAAAACCTCTGGGGCCAACGTCCTGACTTTC
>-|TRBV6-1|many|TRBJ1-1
CASSLGLQLNTEAFF
TGTGCCAGCAGTCTCGGGTTACAGTTGAACACTGAAGCTTTCTTT
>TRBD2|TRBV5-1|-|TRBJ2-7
CASKVAGGSEQYF
TGCGCCAGCAAGGTAGCGGGGGGATCCGAGCAGTACTTC
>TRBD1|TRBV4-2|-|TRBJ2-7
CASSQVGGQGASEQYF
TGTGCCAGCAGCCAAGTCGGGGGACAGGGGGCGAGCGAGCAGTACTTC
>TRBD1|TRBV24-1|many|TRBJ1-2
CATRTTGGGGYTF
TGTGCCACCAGGACAACAGGGGGCGGTGGCTACACCTTC
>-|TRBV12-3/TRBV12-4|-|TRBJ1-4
CASSPWGREGFTNEKLFF
TGTGCCAGCAGTCCTTGGGGTCGGGAGGGGTTTACTAATGAAAAACTGTTTTTT
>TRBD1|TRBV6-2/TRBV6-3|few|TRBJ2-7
CASSWDRGNSYEQYF
TGTGCCAGCAGTTGGGACAGGGGTAACTCCTACGAGCAGTACTTC
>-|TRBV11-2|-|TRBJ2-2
CASSFIFTGKNTGELFF
TGTGCCAGCAGCTTTATTTTTACGGGGAAAAACACCGGGGAGCTGTTTTTT
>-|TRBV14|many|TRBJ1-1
CASSQLTAYTEAFF
TGTGCCAGCAGCCAGTTGACTGCGTACACTGAAGCTTTCTTT
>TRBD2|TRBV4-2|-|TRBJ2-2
CASSHGLASGGAGSTGELFF
TGTGCCAGCAGCCATGGGCTGGCTAGCGGGGGGGCGGGTAGCACCGGGGAGCTGTTTTTT
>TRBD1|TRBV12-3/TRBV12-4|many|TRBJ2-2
CASPRDRGLPGTGELFF
TGTGCCAGCCCTCGGGACAGGGGGTTGCCTGGCACCGGGGAGCTGTTTTTT
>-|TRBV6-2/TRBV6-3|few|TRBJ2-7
CASSYSIQGSEQYF
TGTGCCAGCAGTTACTCGATCCAGGGTAGCGAGCAGTACTTC
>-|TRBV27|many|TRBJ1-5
CASGIGDQPQHF
TGTGCCAGCGGAATAGGGGATCAGCCCCAGCATTTT
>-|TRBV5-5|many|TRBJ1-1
CASSLVGVANTEAFF
TGTGCCAGCAGCTTGGTCGGGGTTGCGAACACTGAAGCTTTCTTT
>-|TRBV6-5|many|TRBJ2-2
CASSLFGTGELFF
TGTGCCAGCAGTTTATTCGGAACCGGGGAGCTGTTTTTT
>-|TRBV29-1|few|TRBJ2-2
CSVEENTGELFF
TGCAGCGTTGAAGAAAACACCGGGGAGCTGTTTTTT